This T cell receptor beta chain was profiled in a study of shared clonotypes between healthy human individuals. Per the germline V gene, CDR1 is SGHTA and CDR2 is FQGNSA. Trimming stripped 4 bases from V and 3 bases from J, with 10 bases between. The length of the CDR3 is 13 residues. TCRdb's table, derived via immunoSEQ multiplex PCR, lists solely in-frame clones and lacks some. Among about 460,000 clones listed, roughly 80% were seen once. The TCR originated in a woman between 40 and 55 years old in good health. Some clones in this sample may be carry-over from other donors' samples. Sample: PBMCs. The J gene is TRBJ2-7, the V gene TRBV7-2, with D possibly being TRBD1 (6 bases). Here the CDR3 DNA reads TGTGCCAGCAGCTCGACAGGACACTACGAGCAGTACTTC. Amino acids: CASSSTGHYEQYF.